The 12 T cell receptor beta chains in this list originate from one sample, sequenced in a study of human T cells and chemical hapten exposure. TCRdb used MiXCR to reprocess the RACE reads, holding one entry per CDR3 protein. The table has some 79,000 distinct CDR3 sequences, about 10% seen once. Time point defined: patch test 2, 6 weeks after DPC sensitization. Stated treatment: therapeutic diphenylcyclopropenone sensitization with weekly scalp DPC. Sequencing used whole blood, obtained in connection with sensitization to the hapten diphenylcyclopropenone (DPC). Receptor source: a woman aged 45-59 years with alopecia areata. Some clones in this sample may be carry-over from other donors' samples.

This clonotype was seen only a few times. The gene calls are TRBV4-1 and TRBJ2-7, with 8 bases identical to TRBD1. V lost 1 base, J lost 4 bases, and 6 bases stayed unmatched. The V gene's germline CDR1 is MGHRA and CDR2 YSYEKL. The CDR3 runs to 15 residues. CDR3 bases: TGCGCCAGCAGCCAAGGGACAGGGTTGAGATACGAGCAGTACTTC. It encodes CASSQGTGLRYEQYF.

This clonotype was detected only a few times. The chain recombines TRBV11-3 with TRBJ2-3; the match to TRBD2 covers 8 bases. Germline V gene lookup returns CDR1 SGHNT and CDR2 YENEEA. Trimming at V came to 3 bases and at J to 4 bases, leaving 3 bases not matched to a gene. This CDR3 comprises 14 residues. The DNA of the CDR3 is TGTGCCAGCAGCTTCGGGAGGGGGTCAGATACGCAGTATTTT. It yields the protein CASSFGRGSDTQYF.

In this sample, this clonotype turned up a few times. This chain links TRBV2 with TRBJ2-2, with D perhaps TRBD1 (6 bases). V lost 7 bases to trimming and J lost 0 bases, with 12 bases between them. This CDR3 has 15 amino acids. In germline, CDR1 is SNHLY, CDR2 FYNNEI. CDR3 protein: CASMIGTTNTGELFF. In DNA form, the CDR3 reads TGTGCCAGCATGATCGGGACAACGAACACCGGGGAGCTGTTTTTT.

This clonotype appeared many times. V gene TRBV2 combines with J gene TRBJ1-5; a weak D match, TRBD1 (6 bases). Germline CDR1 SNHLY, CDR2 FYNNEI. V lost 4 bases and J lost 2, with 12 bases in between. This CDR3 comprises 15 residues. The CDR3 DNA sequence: TGTGCCAGCAGTGTGAGGGGGGTGGGCAATCAGCCCCAGCATTTT. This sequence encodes CASSVRGVGNQPQHF. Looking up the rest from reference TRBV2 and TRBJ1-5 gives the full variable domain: EPEVTQTPSHQVTQMGQEVILRCVPISNHLYFYWYRQILGQKVEFLVSFYNNEISEKSEIFDDQFSVERPDGSNFTLKIRSTKLEDSAMYFCASSVRGVGNQPQHFGDGTRLSIL.

This CDR3 reads CASCPRQGDEQFF. The CDR3 DNA is TGTGCCAGCTGTCCCAGACAGGGGGATGAGCAGTTCTTC. The V call is TRBV6-6, the J call TRBJ2-1; 9 bases match TRBD1. This CDR3 has 13 residues. The germline CDR1 and CDR2 sequences are MNHNY and SVGAGI (reference sequence). Trimming took 8 bases from V and 8 from J; bases not matched to a gene: 7.

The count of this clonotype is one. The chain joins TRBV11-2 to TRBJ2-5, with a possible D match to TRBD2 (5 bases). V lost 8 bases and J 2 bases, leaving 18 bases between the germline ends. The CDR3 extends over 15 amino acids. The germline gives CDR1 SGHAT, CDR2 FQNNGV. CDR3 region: CASRTGSSFQETQYF. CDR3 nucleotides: TGTGCCAGCCGTACGGGGTCGTCCTTTCAAGAGACCCAGTACTTC.

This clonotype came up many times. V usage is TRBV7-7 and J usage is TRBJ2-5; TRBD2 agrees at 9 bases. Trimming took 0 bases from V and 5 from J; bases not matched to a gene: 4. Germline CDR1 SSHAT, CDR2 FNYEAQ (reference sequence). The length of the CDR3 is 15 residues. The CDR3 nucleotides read TGTGCCAGCAGCTTAGCACTAGCGGGTTTGGAGACCCAGTACTTC. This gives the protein CASSLALAGLETQYF. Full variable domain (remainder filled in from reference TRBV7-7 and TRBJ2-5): GAGVSQSPRYKVTKRGQDVTLRCDPISSHATLYWYQQALGQGPEFLTYFNYEAQPDKSGLPSDRFSAERPEGSISTLTIQRTEQRDSAMYRCASSLALAGLETQYFGPGTRLLVL.

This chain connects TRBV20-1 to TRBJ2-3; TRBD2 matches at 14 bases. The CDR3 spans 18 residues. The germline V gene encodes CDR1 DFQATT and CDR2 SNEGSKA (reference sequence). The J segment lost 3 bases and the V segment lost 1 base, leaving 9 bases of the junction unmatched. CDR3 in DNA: TGCAGTGCTAGAGCAAGACCCGGACTAGCGGGAGGAACAGATACGCAGTATTTT. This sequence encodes CSARARPGLAGGTDTQYF.

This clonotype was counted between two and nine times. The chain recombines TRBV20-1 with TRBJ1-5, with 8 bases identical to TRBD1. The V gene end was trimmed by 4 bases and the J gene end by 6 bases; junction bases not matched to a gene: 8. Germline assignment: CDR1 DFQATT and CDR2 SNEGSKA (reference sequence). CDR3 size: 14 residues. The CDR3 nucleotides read TGCAGTGCTACGACAGGGGCGGAGGGTCAGCCCCAGCATTTT. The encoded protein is CSATTGAEGQPQHF.

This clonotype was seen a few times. CDR3 DNA sequence: TGTGCCAGCAGCGCCGGGACAGGGGCCTTTGAAGCTTTCTTT. Protein product: CASSAGTGAFEAFF. The genes are TRBV6-5 and TRBJ1-1, with 10 nucleotides matching TRBD1. The germline V gene has CDR1 MNHEY and CDR2 SVGAGI. V was clipped by 6 bases and J by 7 bases; unmatched bases: 8. CDR3 length equals 14 residues.

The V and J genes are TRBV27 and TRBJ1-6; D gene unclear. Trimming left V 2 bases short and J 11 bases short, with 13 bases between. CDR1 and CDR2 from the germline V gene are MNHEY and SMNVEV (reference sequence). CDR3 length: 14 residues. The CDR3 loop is CASSLPGVEAPLHF. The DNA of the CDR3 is TGTGCCAGCAGTTTACCCGGAGTAGAGGCACCCCTCCACTTT.

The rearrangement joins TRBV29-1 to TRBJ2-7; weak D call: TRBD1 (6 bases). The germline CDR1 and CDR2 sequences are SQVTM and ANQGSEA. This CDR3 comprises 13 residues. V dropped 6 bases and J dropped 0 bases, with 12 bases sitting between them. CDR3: CSVDGDTSYEQYF. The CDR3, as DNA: TGCAGCGTCGACGGGGACACCTCCTACGAGCAGTACTTC.